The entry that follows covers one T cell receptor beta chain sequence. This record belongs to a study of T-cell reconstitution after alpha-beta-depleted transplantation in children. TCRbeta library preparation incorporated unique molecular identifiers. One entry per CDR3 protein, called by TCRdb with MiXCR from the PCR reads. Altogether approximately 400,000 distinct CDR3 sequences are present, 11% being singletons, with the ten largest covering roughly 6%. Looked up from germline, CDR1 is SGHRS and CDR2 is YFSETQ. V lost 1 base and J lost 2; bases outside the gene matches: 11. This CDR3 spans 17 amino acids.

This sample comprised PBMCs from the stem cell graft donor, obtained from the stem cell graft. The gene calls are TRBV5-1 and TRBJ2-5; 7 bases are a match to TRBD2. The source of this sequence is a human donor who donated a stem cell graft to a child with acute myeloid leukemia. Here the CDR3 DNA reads TGCGCCAGCAGCTTGATGTCTAGCGGACGGCTACAAGAGACCCAGTACTTC. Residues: CASSLMSSGRLQETQYF. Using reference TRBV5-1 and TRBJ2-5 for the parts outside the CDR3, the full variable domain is KAGVTQTPRYLIKTRGQQVTLSCSPISGHRSVSWYQQTPGQGLQFLFEYFSETQRNKGNFPGRFSGRQFSNSRSEMNVSTLELGDSALYLCASSLMSSGRLQETQYFGPGTRLLVL.